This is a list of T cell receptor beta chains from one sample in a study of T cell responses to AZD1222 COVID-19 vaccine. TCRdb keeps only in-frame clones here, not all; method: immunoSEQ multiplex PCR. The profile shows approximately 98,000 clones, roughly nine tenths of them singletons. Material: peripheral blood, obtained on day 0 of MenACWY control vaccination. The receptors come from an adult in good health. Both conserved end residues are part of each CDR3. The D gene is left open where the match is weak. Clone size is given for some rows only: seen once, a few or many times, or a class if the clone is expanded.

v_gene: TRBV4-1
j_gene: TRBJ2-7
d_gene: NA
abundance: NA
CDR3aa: CASSQETATSYEQYF
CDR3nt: TGCGCCAGCAGCCAAGAAACAGCTACATCCTACGAGCAGTACTTC

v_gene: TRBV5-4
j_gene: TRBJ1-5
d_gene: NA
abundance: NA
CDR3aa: CASSLGGNNQPQHF
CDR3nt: TGTGCCAGCAGCTTGGGGGGAAACAATCAGCCCCAGCATTTT

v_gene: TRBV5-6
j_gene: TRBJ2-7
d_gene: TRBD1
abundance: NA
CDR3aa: CASSGPGQGSYEQYF
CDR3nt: TGTGCCAGCAGCGGGCCGGGACAGGGATCCTACGAGCAGTACTTC

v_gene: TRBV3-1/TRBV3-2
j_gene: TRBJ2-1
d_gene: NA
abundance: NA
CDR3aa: CASSHYLDYDNEQFF
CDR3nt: TGTGCCAGCAGCCATTACCTGGACTACGACAATGAGCAGTTCTTC

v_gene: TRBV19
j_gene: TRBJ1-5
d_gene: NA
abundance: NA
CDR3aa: CASSIDGQQPQHF
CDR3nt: TGTGCCAGTAGTATAGACGGGCAGCAGCCCCAGCATTTT

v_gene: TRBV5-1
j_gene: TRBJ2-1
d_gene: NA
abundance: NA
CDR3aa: CASSLQDGSYNEQFF
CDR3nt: TGCGCCAGCAGTTTACAGGATGGCTCCTACAATGAGCAGTTCTTC

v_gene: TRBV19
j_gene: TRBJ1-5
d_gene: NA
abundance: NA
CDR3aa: CASSPLEYNQPQHF
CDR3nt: TGTGCCAGTAGCCCTTTGGAGTACAATCAGCCCCAGCATTTT

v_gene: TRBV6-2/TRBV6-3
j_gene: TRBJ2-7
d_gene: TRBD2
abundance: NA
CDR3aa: CASSEGRAGLSSYEQYF
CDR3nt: TGTGCCAGCAGTGAGGGGAGAGCGGGACTGAGCTCCTACGAGCAGTACTTC

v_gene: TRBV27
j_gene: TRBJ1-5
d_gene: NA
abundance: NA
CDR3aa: CASSLLGRNQPQHF
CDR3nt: TGTGCCAGCAGTTTATTAGGTCGCAATCAGCCCCAGCATTTT

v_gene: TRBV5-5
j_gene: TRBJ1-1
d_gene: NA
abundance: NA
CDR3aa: CASSTYRNTEAFF
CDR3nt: TGTGCCAGCAGCACTTACAGGAACACTGAAGCTTTCTTT

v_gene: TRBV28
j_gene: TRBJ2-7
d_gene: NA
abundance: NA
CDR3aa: CASNLRDRISYEQYF
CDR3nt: TGTGCCAGCAACTTACGGGACCGAATCTCCTACGAGCAGTACTTC

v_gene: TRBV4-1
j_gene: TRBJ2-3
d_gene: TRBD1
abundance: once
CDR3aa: CASSRSGTAPDTQYF
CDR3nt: TGCGCCAGCAGCCGATCCGGGACAGCCCCAGATACGCAGTATTTT

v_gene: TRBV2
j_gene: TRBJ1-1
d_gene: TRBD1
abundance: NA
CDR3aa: CASSEAGGWNTEAFF
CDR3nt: TGTGCCAGCAGTGAAGCAGGGGGCTGGAACACTGAAGCTTTCTTT

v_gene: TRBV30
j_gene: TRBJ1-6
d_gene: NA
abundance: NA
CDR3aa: CAWGTGVTPLHF
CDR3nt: TGTGCCTGGGGGACGGGTGTTACACCCCTCCACTTT

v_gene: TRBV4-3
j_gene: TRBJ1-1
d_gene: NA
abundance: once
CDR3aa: CASSQVSQGGTEAFF
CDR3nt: TGCGCCAGCAGCCAAGTAAGTCAGGGTGGCACTGAAGCTTTCTTT

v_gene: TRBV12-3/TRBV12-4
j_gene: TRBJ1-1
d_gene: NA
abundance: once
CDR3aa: CASSPDNTEAFF
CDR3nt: TGTGCCAGCAGCCCTGATAACACTGAAGCTTTCTTT

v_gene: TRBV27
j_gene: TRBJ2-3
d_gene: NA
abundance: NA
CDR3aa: CASSFGRDTQYF
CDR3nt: TGTGCCAGCAGTTTTGGGCGGGATACGCAGTATTTT

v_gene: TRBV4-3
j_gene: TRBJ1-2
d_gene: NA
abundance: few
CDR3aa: CASSPWDGANYGYTF
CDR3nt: TGCGCCAGCAGCCCCTGGGACGGAGCTAACTATGGCTACACCTTC